Presented here are 21 T cell receptor beta chains from one specimen sequenced in a study of CD8 T cells in Susac syndrome. The RNA, roughly 0.45 to 1 ug, was put through reverse transcription using random hexamers. TCRdb ran MiXCR on the immunoSEQ multiplex PCR reads and lists one entry per CDR3 protein. The sample gives 160,000 or so distinct CDR3 sequences, 94% of which show up once; approximately 0.11% is in the top ten. Material: CD4+ T cells from PBMCs. The source is a human donor with Susac syndrome.

The CDR3 spells CAISDTHSQETQYF. CDR3 nucleotides: TGTGCCATCAGTGATACCCACAGTCAAGAGACCCAGTACTTC. The V and J genes are TRBV10-3 and TRBJ2-5; D is ambiguous. Trimming left V 3 bases short and J 2 bases short, with 10 bases between. The CDR3 totals 14 residues. Germline loops: CDR1 ENHRY, CDR2 SYGVKD.

This clonotype has only one observation. The genes are TRBV12-3 or TRBV12-4 and TRBJ1-1; weak D call: TRBD1 (6 bases). The CDR3 runs 15 residues. V was cut by 2 bases and J by 4 bases, with 14 bases left in between. The CDR3 here is CASSLPAGTSTEAFF. The CDR3 DNA is TGTGCCAGCAGTTTACCGGCGGGGACATCCACTGAAGCTTTCTTT.

The chain joins TRBV10-3 to TRBJ1-2; D unclear. V dropped 2 bases and J dropped 0 bases, with 4 bases sitting between them. CDR3 size: 13 residues. The germline V gene encodes CDR1 ENHRY and CDR2 SYGVKD. DNA for the CDR3: TGTGCCATCAGTGAGACAGCTAACTATGGCTACACCTTC. Translating it yields CAISETANYGYTF.

The chain couples TRBV7-9 to TRBJ1-4; 7 bases match TRBD1. CDR3 length equals 15 residues. In germline, CDR1 is SEHNR, CDR2 FQNEAQ (reference sequence). J was trimmed by 6 bases and V by 5 bases; bases with no gene match: 9. Here the CDR3 DNA reads TGTGCCAGCAGCCGGAACAGGGGACTCCATGAAAAACTGTTTTTT. Protein: CASSRNRGLHEKLFF.

The rearrangement uses TRBV18 and TRBJ2-4; the D gene is possibly TRBD1 (6 bases). Germline V CDR1 and CDR2: KGHSH, LQKENI. The CDR3 is 13 amino acids. Trimming cost V 3 bases and J 8 bases, with 11 bases left between them. CDR3 DNA sequence: TGTGCCAGCTCACCGAATCCAGGGGACATTCAGTACTTC. Protein: CASSPNPGDIQYF. Drawing the rest from reference TRBV18 and TRBJ2-4, the complete variable domain is NAGVMQNPRHLVRRRGQEARLRCSPMKGHSHVYWYRQLPEEGLKFMVYLQKENIIDESGMPKERFSAEFPKEGPSILRIQQVVRGDSAAYFCASSPNPGDIQYFGAGTRLSVL.

The CDR3 DNA is TGCAGTGCTCCCTGGGGCACAGATACGCAGTATTTT. The encoded protein is CSAPWGTDTQYF. V is TRBV20-1 and J is TRBJ2-3; the D is unclear. The CDR3 is 12 amino acids. The V and J ends lost 5 bases and 1 base respectively, with 7 bases between them. Germline V lookup: CDR1 DFQATT, CDR2 SNEGSKA (reference sequence).

The sample holds one count of this clonotype. The chain employs TRBV25-1 and TRBJ2-5, with 7 bases matching TRBD2. The CDR3 runs to 14 residues. Looked up from germline, CDR1 is MGHDK and CDR2 is SYGVNS. V was pared by 5 bases and J by 1 base, with 4 bases of the junction left unmatched. In DNA, the CDR3 is TGTGCCAGCAGTTTTGGGGGGGTCCAAGAGACCCAGTACTTC. It yields the protein CASSFGGVQETQYF.

V is TRBV19 and J is TRBJ2-5; maybe TRBD2 (7 bases). Between the trimmed V and J ends, which lost 4 bases and 4 bases, there was a span of 22 bases. Per the germline V gene, CDR1 is LNHDA and CDR2 is SQIVND (reference sequence). The CDR3 runs to 17 residues. The CDR3, as DNA: TGTGCCAGTAGTAGACGGGCGGGGGCCCTTCCGGGAGAGACCCAGTACTTC. Amino acid sequence: CASSRRAGALPGETQYF.

The rearrangement uses TRBV20-1 and TRBJ1-5; the match to TRBD1 covers 7 bases. Germline assignment: CDR1 DFQATT and CDR2 SNEGSKA (reference sequence). V was pared by 0 bases and J by 9 bases, with 8 bases of the junction left unmatched. CDR3 size: 14 residues. The CDR3 protein is CSARDTQGSGPQHF. The CDR3 bases are TGCAGTGCTAGAGATACACAGGGGAGTGGGCCCCAGCATTTT.

This clonotype was picked up one time. J is TRBJ2-5 and V is TRBV29-1, with D perhaps TRBD1 or TRBD2 (5 bases each). Germline V gene lookup returns CDR1 SQVTM and CDR2 ANQGSEA. Trimming took 3 bases from V and 4 from J, leaving 15 bases between them. This CDR3 spans 14 amino acids. The CDR3 coding sequence is TGCAGCGTTGAGCCGGGGCAGAGGAGAGAGACCCAGTACTTC. It codes for CSVEPGQRRETQYF.

V gene TRBV20-1 combines with J gene TRBJ2-7; 7 bases line up with TRBD2. Unmatched junction bases numbered 6, after V lost 3 bases and J lost 1 base. Per the germline V gene, CDR1 is DFQATT and CDR2 is SNEGSKA (reference sequence). This CDR3 contains 14 residues. CDR3: CSARRGSGSYEQYF. The CDR3, as DNA: TGCAGTGCTAGGCGGGGGAGCGGGTCCTACGAGCAGTACTTC.

This chain links TRBV6-2 or TRBV6-3 with TRBJ1-6; D uncertain. Germline V gene sequence: CDR1 MNHEY, CDR2 SVGEGT. V was trimmed by 1 base and J by 8 bases, leaving 0 bases between them. CDR3 length: 11 amino acids. As DNA, the CDR3 is TGTGCCAGCAGTTACTATTCACCCCTCCACTTT. It yields the protein CASSYYSPLHF.

The V call is TRBV7-8, the J call TRBJ2-7; the match to TRBD1 covers 7 bases. The CDR3 extends over 15 amino acids. V lost 4 bases and J lost 5; bases outside the gene matches: 11. In germline, CDR1 is SGHVS, CDR2 FQNEAQ. For the CDR3, the DNA is TGTGCCAGCAGCTCAAGGGGGCAGGGGGTGGACGAGCAGTACTTC. Residues: CASSSRGQGVDEQYF.

The J gene is TRBJ2-4, the V gene TRBV18, with D possibly being TRBD2 (6 bases). V lost 3 bases and J 0 bases, leaving 24 bases between the germline ends. This CDR3 comprises 20 residues. Germline assignment: CDR1 KGHSH and CDR2 LQKENI. CDR3 in DNA: TGTGCCAGCTCACCGCGTGGTGCGGGGACCTTGACTCTAGCCAAAAACATTCAGTACTTC. Encoded protein: CASSPRGAGTLTLAKNIQYF.

The rearrangement links TRBV4-2 to TRBJ2-1, with 8 bases identical to TRBD1. J was trimmed by 4 bases and V by 2 bases; bases with no gene match: 7. Germline assignment: CDR1 LGHNA and CDR2 YNFKEQ. The CDR3 is made up of 16 amino acids. The CDR3 bases are TGTGCCAGCAGCCAACGAGACAGGGGAGCATACAATGAGCAGTTCTTC. The encoded protein is CASSQRDRGAYNEQFF.

The chain combines TRBV18 with TRBJ1-2; D gene uncertain. In germline, CDR1 is KGHSH, CDR2 LQKENI. This CDR3 contains 13 residues. The V end was cut by 3 bases, the J end by 1 base, with 6 bases between. CDR3 loop: CASSPGNNYGYTF. CDR3 in DNA: TGTGCCAGCTCACCGGGAAATAACTATGGCTACACCTTC.

This rearrangement joins TRBV5-1 to TRBJ1-2; D is perhaps TRBD1 (6 bases). V was shortened by 0 bases and J by 2 bases, with 17 bases between the two germline ends. CDR3 size: 17 residues. Germline loops: CDR1 SGHRS, CDR2 YFSETQ. The CDR3 nucleotides read TGCGCCAGCAGCTTGGTCGCGATCGGACAGACCAACTATGGCTACACCTTC. It is translated as CASSLVAIGQTNYGYTF.

The V and J genes are TRBV5-6 and TRBJ2-2; 11 nucleotides agree with TRBD1. The CDR3 is 16 residues long. The V gene's germline CDR1 is SGHDT and CDR2 YYEEEE. V dropped 4 bases and J dropped 4; count of bases not matched to a gene: 6. CDR3 amino acids: CASSKRDRGSTGELFF. The CDR3 nucleotides read TGTGCCAGCAGCAAACGGGACAGGGGGAGCACCGGGGAGCTGTTTTTT.

V is TRBV18 and J is TRBJ2-7, with 7 bases matching TRBD1. Germline V lookup: CDR1 KGHSH, CDR2 LQKENI. The V and J ends lost 6 bases and 3 bases, in that order; junction bases with no gene match: 11. This CDR3 contains 15 residues. The CDR3: CASSLVTGTDYEQYF. The CDR3 DNA reads as TGTGCCAGCTCCCTTGTGACCGGGACAGACTACGAGCAGTACTTC.

CDR3 sequence (DNA): TGCAGCGTTGAGGGGGGTACTGGGGCCAACGTCCTGACTTTC. This codes for CSVEGGTGANVLTF. The chain combines TRBV29-1 with TRBJ2-6, with D perhaps TRBD2 (6 bases). V was trimmed by 3 bases and J by 2 bases, leaving 8 bases between them. The CDR3 sequence is 14 residues long. The V gene's germline CDR1 is SQVTM and CDR2 ANQGSEA.

The genes are TRBV7-3 and TRBJ1-2, with D perhaps matching TRBD1 (6 bases). This CDR3 is 14 amino acids long. V lost 0 bases to trimming and J lost 8 bases, with 13 bases between them. Germline-derived CDR1 and CDR2 are SGHTA and FQGTGA. The DNA for the CDR3 is TGTGCCAGCAGCTTAACGATCGGAGGGGGAGGCTACACCTTC. It codes for CASSLTIGGGGYTF.